This T cell receptor (beta chain) came from a study of CD8 T cells in Susac syndrome. Points from the study as a whole: The number of individuals included in the study's TCR sequencing and HLA analysis was acknowledged as relatively small.

From germline, CDR1 is MGHRA and CDR2 YSYEKL. Trimming took 4 bases from V and 0 from J, leaving 12 bases between them. The CDR3 is 15 amino acids. As concerns this clonotype: The antigen is unknown.

Sequencing of TCR beta was undertaken in CD8+ and CD4+ T cells derived from blood. TEMRA cells were FACS-enriched, while CD8+ and CD4+ T cells were negatively isolated. It was with random hexamers that about 0.45 to 1 ug RNA was reverse transcribed. immunoSEQ multiplex PCR amplified TCR beta CDR3 across 54 Vbeta, 13 Jbeta. TCRdb reprocessed the immunoSEQ multiplex PCR reads with MiXCR, giving one entry per CDR3 protein. The profile shows under 550,000 distinct CDR3 sequences, around 85% of them singletons. The J gene is TRBJ1-1, the V gene TRBV4-1, with a possible D match to TRBD1 (6 bases). The source is a human donor with multiple sclerosis. Sequences were obtained from CD8+ T cells from PBMCs. CDR3 loop: CASSPATGMNTEAFF. The CDR3, as DNA: TGCGCCAGCAGCCCGGCGACAGGAATGAACACTGAAGCTTTCTTT.